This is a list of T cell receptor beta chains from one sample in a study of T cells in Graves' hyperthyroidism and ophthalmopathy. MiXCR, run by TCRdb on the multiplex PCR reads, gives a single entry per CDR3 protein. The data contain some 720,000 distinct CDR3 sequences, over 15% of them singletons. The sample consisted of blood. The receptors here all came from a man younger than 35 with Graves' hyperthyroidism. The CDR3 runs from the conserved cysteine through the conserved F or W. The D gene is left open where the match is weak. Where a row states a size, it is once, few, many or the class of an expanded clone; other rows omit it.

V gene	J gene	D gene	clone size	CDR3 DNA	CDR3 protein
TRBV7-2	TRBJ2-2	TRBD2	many	TGTGCCAGCAGCCGCTATGGACTAGCTTCGTCCGGGGAGCTGTTTTTT	CASSRYGLASSGELFF
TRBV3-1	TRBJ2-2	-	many	TGTGCCAGCAGCTTCCGAGGGGACGGGGAGCTGTTTTTT	CASSFRGDGELFF
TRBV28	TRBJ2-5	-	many	TGTGCCAGCAGTTTAGAAGGGGTCCAAGAGACCCAGTACTTC	CASSLEGVQETQYF
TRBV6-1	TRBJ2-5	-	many	TGTGCCAGCAGTCAACCTGGGACGGCTAAAGAGACCCAGTACTTC	CASSQPGTAKETQYF
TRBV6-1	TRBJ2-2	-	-	TGTGCCAGCAGTGAAGGACGGGGGAAGAGGTTTTTCACCGGGGAGCTGTTTTTT	CASSEGRGKRFFTGELFF
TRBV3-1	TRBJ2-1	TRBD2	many	TGTGCCAGCAGCAGACTAGCCAATTACAATGAGCAGTTCTTC	CASSRLANYNEQFF
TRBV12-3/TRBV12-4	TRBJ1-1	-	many	TGTGCCAGCAGTTTAGGGACGTACAGGCAGAACACTGAAGCTTTCTTT	CASSLGTYRQNTEAFF
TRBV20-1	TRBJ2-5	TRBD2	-	TGCAGTGCACCGACTAGCGGGAGAGGGGGGACCCAGTACTTC	CSAPTSGRGGTQYF
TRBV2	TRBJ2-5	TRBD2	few	TGTGCCAGCAGCCCGCGACTAGCGGTCGGGAAGACCCAGTACTTC	CASSPRLAVGKTQYF
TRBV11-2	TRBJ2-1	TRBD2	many	TGTGCCAGCAGTCAACTAGCGGGAGTTAGGTTTGAGCAGTTCTTC	CASSQLAGVRFEQFF
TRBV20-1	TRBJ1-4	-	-	TGCAGTGCCCTCGGGGCAGGGACTAATGAAAAACTGTTTTTT	CSALGAGTNEKLFF
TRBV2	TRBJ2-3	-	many	TGTGCCAGCAGTCCCCAGCGGACTAGCACAGATACGCAGTATTTT	CASSPQRTSTDTQYF
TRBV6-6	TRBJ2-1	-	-	TGTGCCAGCAGTTACTCAACGTTGGAACCCTACAATGAGCAGTTCTTC	CASSYSTLEPYNEQFF
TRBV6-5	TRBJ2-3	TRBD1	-	TGTGCCAGCAGTTACGCCGGACAGGGGTGGGATACGCAGTATTTT	CASSYAGQGWDTQYF
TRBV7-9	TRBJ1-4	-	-	TGTGCCAGCAGCTTAGCGATTGCGGTTCTTGGCGATGAAAAACTGTTTTTT	CASSLAIAVLGDEKLFF
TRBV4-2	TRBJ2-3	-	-	TGTGCCAGCAGCCAACGGGAAGAGACAGATACGCAGTATTTT	CASSQREETDTQYF
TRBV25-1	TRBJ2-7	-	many	TGTGCCAGCAGTGAAATCCCCCCAAGGGTGAGCTCCTACGAGCAGTACTTC	CASSEIPPRVSSYEQYF
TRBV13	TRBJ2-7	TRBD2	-	TGTGCCAGCAGCTTAATGGGACTAGCGGGAGACGAGCAGTACTTC	CASSLMGLAGDEQYF
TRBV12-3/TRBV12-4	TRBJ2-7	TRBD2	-	TGTGCCAGCAGAAAAGCTAGCGGGAAATACGAGCAGTACTTC	CASRKASGKYEQYF
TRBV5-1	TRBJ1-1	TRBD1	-	TGCGCCAGCAGCTTGGGGACAGGGATCACTGAAGCTTTCTTT	CASSLGTGITEAFF
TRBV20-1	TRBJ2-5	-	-	TGCAGTGCCTCAAGGTGGCGCCAAGAGACCCAGTACTTC	CSASRWRQETQYF
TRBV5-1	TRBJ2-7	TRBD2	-	TGCGCCAGCAGCTTGGCCGGACTAGCGGGAGTAGGGGAGCAGTACTTC	CASSLAGLAGVGEQYF
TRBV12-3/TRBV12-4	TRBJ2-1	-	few	TGTGCCAGCACCCTCGACCACAGCTCCTACAATGAGCAGTTCTTC	CASTLDHSSYNEQFF
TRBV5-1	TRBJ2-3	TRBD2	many	TGCGCCAGCAGCAAGGGACTAGCGCCCCCAGATACGCAGTATTTT	CASSKGLAPPDTQYF
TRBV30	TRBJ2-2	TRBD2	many	TGTGCCTGGAGGGGGGGGATATGGACCGGGGAGCTGTTTTTT	CAWRGGIWTGELFF
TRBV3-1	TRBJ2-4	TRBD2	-	TGTGCCAGCAGCCAAGATCGCTATAGCGGGAGTGCCAAAAACATTCAGTACTTC	CASSQDRYSGSAKNIQYF
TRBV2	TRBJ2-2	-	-	TGTGCCAGCAGGGAGGACTCGAACACCGGGGAGCTGTTTTTT	CASREDSNTGELFF
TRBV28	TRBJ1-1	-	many	TGTGCCAGCAGTAGTGTCAGCGGGGGTATTGAAGCTTTCTTT	CASSSVSGGIEAFF
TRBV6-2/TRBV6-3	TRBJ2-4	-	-	TGTGCCAGCAGTCACAGATCGGGATCGGTCGAAAACATTCAGTACTTC	CASSHRSGSVENIQYF
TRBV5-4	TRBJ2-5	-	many	TGTGCCAGCAGCTCACCGGGGCCGCTGCGAGAGACCCAGTACTTC	CASSSPGPLRETQYF
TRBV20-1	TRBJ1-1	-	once	TGCAGTGCTAGAGGCTCCTTAATGGGACCCGAAGCTTTCTTT	CSARGSLMGPEAFF
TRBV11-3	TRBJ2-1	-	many	TGTGCCAGCACCTTGGAGGCGGGGTCCAGTGAGCAGTTCTTC	CASTLEAGSSEQFF
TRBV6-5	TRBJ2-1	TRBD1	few	TGTGCCAGCAGTTACCCGGGACAGGACAATGAGCAGTTCTTC	CASSYPGQDNEQFF
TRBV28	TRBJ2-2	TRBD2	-	TGTGCCAGCAGCAGAGCGGGAGAAGGGACCGGGGAGCTGTTTTTT	CASSRAGEGTGELFF
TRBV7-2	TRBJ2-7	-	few	TGTGCCAGCAGCCCTAGAGCGGACAGTACCTCCTACGAGCAGTACTTC	CASSPRADSTSYEQYF
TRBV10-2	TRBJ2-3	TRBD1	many	TGCGCCAGCAGTACCGTGGACAGGGGGCCTAGCACAGATACGCAGTATTTT	CASSTVDRGPSTDTQYF
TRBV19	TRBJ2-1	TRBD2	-	TGTGCCAGTAGCCGGTGGACTAGCGGGAGGGCCGGGGAGCAGTTCTTC	CASSRWTSGRAGEQFF
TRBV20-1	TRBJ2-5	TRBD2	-	TGCGGTGCTAGAAATTCCGGGACTAGCGGGAGTACCCCCCGGGAGACCCAGTACTTC	CGARNSGTSGSTPRETQYF
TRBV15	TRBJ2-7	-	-	TGTGCCACCAGCAGAGATAATAGCGAGCAGTACTTC	CATSRDNSEQYF
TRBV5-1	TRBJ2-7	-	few	TGCGCCAGCAGCTTGGAAGGACAAAGGGGGGAGCAGTACTTC	CASSLEGQRGEQYF
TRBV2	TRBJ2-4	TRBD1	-	TGTGCCAGCAGCCCACAGGGGGCGGAAAACATTCAGTACTTC	CASSPQGAENIQYF
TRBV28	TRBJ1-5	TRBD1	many	TGTGCCAGCAGTTCGACAGGGGCTGGCAATCAGCCCCAGCATTTT	CASSSTGAGNQPQHF
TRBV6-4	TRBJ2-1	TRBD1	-	TGTGCCAGCAGTGAGGGGACAGGGGACTACAATGAGCAGTTCTTC	CASSEGTGDYNEQFF
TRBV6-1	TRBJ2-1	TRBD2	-	TGTGCCAGCAGTGAATTCAGCGGGAGTGCTGAGCAGTTCTTC	CASSEFSGSAEQFF
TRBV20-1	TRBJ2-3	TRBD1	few	TGCAGTGCTATGGGACAGGGAATAGCAGATACGCAGTATTTT	CSAMGQGIADTQYF
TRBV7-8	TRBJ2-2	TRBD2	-	TGTGCCAGCAGCTCGCTGACTAGCGGGCCAAGGGGAGGCCCCACCGGGGAGCTGTTTTTT	CASSSLTSGPRGGPTGELFF
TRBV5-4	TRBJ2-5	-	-	TGTGCCAGCAGCTGGAAGGACAGCCAAGAGACCCAGTACTTC	CASSWKDSQETQYF
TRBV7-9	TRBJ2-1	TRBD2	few	TGTGCCAGCAGGACCCCGGGGGGAGGGAATGAGCAGTTCTTC	CASRTPGGGNEQFF
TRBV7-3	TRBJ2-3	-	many	TGTGCCAGCAGCTTATTTGGGAAAGATACGCAGTATTTT	CASSLFGKDTQYF
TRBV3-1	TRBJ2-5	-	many	TGTGCCAGCAGCCTCCACGTAGGGACCCAGTACTTC	CASSLHVGTQYF
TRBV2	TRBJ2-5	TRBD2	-	TGTGGCAGCATCAAGACTAGCGGGAATCAAGAGACCCAGTACTTC	CGSIKTSGNQETQYF